The next 23 T cell receptor beta chains were all read from a single sample in a study of shared clonotypes between healthy human individuals. Profiling relied on immunoSEQ multiplex PCR, and the TCRdb table lists in-frame clones only, not all of them. Of about 2.3 million clones listed, roughly 93% were seen once; the top ten hold under 0.45%. The sequenced sample was naive CD4+ T cells from PBMCs. Sample subset: CD45RA+ positively selected. The receptors were gathered from a man aged 18-30 years in good health. Some clones in this sample may be carry-over from other donors' samples.

V and J are TRBV14 and TRBJ2-1; D is possibly TRBD2 (6 bases). The CDR3 totals 16 residues. V shed 2 bases and J shed 0 bases, with 11 bases lying between them. Germline lookup yields CDR1 SGHDN and CDR2 FVKESK. The CDR3 region has the DNA TGTGCCAGCAGCCAACCCCGGGACTTCTCCTACAATGAGCAGTTCTTC. Protein: CASSQPRDFSYNEQFF.

The rearrangement links TRBV28 to TRBJ1-1; D gene ambiguous. Germline CDR1 is MDHEN and CDR2 is SYDVKM. V lost 5 bases and J 2 bases, leaving 9 bases between the germline ends. The CDR3 has 13 residues. The CDR3 sequence: CASSRTFNTEAFF. The CDR3 coding sequence is TGTGCCAGCAGTCGGACTTTTAACACTGAAGCTTTCTTT.

In the case of this clone: Germline and junction disagree at one end, which may indicate a read error. This chain links TRBV6-1 with TRBJ2-5; D is ambiguous. The CDR3 runs to 14 residues. Germline assignment: CDR1 MNHNS and CDR2 SASEGT. CDR3 bases: TGTGCCAGCAGTGAGGCCAGGACCTTGGGTTGGGTGAACTTC. This sequence encodes CASSEARTLGWVNF.

V is TRBV6-1 and J is TRBJ2-5; D may be TRBD2 (5 bases). Trimming removed 6 bases from V and 2 bases from J, with 10 bases in between. The V gene's germline CDR1 is MNHNS and CDR2 SASEGT. The CDR3 sequence is 13 residues long. CDR3 residues: CASRAGGQETQYF. CDR3 DNA: TGTGCCAGCAGGGCTGGAGGACAAGAGACCCAGTACTTC.

In its sample, this clone was seen once. The chain employs TRBV27 and TRBJ1-4; D remains unclear. With 5 bases removed from V and 4 bases from J, the gap between germline ends came to 14 bases. The CDR3 is 15 residues long. The germline V gene encodes CDR1 MNHEY and CDR2 SMNVEV (reference sequence). The CDR3 DNA reads TGTGCCAGCAGTCGCCGACATGGGGTTAATGAAAAACTGTTTTTT. It codes for CASSRRHGVNEKLFF. The entire variable domain, with the rest obtained from reference TRBV27 and TRBJ1-4, is as follows: EAQVTQNPRYLITVTGKKLTVTCSQNMNHEYMSWYRQDPGLGLRQIYYSMNVEVTDKGDVPEGYKVSRKEKRNFPLILESPSPNQTSLYFCASSRRHGVNEKLFFGSGTQLSVL.

The chain links TRBV28 to TRBJ2-5; 7 bases are a match to TRBD1. From germline, CDR1 is MDHEN and CDR2 SYDVKM. The CDR3 sequence is 13 residues long. V gave up 8 bases and J gave up 2 bases; unmatched junction bases: 5. The CDR3 region is CASLDRAQETQYF. Written as DNA, the CDR3 is TGTGCCAGCCTTGACAGGGCACAAGAGACCCAGTACTTC.

This clone was recorded a few times. The sample holds other DNA sequences that translate to the same CDR3. This chain joins TRBV18 and TRBJ1-5; D unresolved. V gave up 2 bases and J gave up 1 base, with 6 bases separating them. Germline loops: CDR1 KGHSH, CDR2 LQKENI. CDR3 length: 14 residues. The CDR3 here is CASSPSSSNQPQHF. The CDR3 DNA reads TGTGCCAGCTCACCATCTTCGAGCAATCAGCCCCAGCATTTT.

This chain links TRBV6-5 with TRBJ1-1; a weak D match, TRBD1 (5 bases). V was trimmed by 2 bases and J by 1 base, leaving 11 bases between them. This CDR3 is 15 amino acids long. Germline V gives CDR1 MNHEY, CDR2 SVGAGI. In DNA form, the CDR3 reads TGTGCCAGCAGTTACCAGAGCGGGGGGAACACTGAAGCTTTCTTT. Amino acid sequence: CASSYQSGGNTEAFF.

A single count supports this clone. The J gene is TRBJ2-1, the V gene TRBV29-1, with a tentative D call TRBD2 (6 bases). CDR1 and CDR2 (germline): SQVTM, ANQGSEA. The CDR3 length is 14 residues. The V gene lost 6 bases and the J gene lost 1 base, with 13 bases spanning the gap. The CDR3 nucleotides read TGCAGCGTAAAGGGGCTAGCGTCCTACAATGAGCAGTTCTTC. Amino acids: CSVKGLASYNEQFF.

Here the CDR3 DNA reads TGTGCCACCAGCAGAGATTTCGGGACTAGCGGGAAGGGGGTCGGGGAGACCCAGTACTTC. Its translation: CATSRDFGTSGKGVGETQYF. This sequence joins TRBV15 and TRBJ2-5, with TRBD2 identical over 13 bases. The CDR3 sequence is 20 residues long. CDR1 LNHNV and CDR2 YYDKDF come from the germline V gene (reference sequence). Unmatched junction bases numbered 15, after V lost 0 bases and J lost 5 bases.

Comments on this clone: In the same sample, other DNA sequences code for this CDR3. The rearrangement joins TRBV28 to TRBJ2-1; D is uncertain. This CDR3 is 12 amino acids long. V was pared by 4 bases and J by 8 bases, with 9 bases between. Germline-derived CDR1 and CDR2 are MDHEN and SYDVKM. The CDR3 protein is CASSSSGDEQFF. The CDR3 DNA is TGTGCCAGCAGTTCCTCCGGCGATGAGCAGTTCTTC.

The chain joins TRBV2 to TRBJ2-1; D is possibly TRBD1 or TRBD2 (5 bases each). The CDR3 consists of 15 residues. Germline loops: CDR1 SNHLY, CDR2 FYNNEI. V was trimmed by 4 bases and J by 0 bases, leaving 10 bases between them. The CDR3 reads CASSGLGGSYNEQFF. In nucleotides, the CDR3 is TGTGCCAGCAGTGGGCTTGGGGGCTCCTACAATGAGCAGTTCTTC.

The chain carries TRBV6-6 and TRBJ1-2; the D gene is possibly TRBD1 (5 bases). V lost 7 bases, J lost 4 bases, and 10 bases lay in between. The CDR3 runs 12 residues. Germline CDR1 MNHNY, CDR2 SVGAGI (reference sequence). This chain's CDR3 is CASKQEFYGYTF. DNA for the CDR3: TGTGCCAGCAAACAGGAGTTCTATGGCTACACCTTC.

V is TRBV9 and J is TRBJ2-5, with D tentatively TRBD2 (6 bases). The CDR3 covers 12 residues. The V end was cut by 1 base, the J end by 7 bases, with 8 bases between. Germline V lookup: CDR1 SGDLS, CDR2 YYNGEE. DNA of the CDR3: TGTGCCAGCAGCGTACTGGGGGGGACCCAGTACTTC. As protein: CASSVLGGTQYF.

Worth noting for this clone: The same CDR3 arises from other DNA sequences in this sample as well. CDR3 bases: TGTGCCAGCAGCTTAGATGGCAGTAATCAGCCCCAGCATTTT. Its protein product is CASSLDGSNQPQHF. The chain joins TRBV7-2 to TRBJ1-5; D is undetermined. This CDR3 is 14 amino acids long. Looked up from germline, CDR1 is SGHTA and CDR2 is FQGNSA. V was shortened by 1 base and J by 4 bases, with 8 bases between the two germline ends.

The chain recombines TRBV28 with TRBJ2-6; TRBD2 is a possible D gene (5 bases). V was trimmed by 5 bases and J by 0 bases, leaving 11 bases between them. The CDR3 contains 16 residues. CDR1 MDHEN and CDR2 SYDVKM come from the germline V gene. CDR3 loop: CASSGPGSSGANVLTF. For the CDR3, the DNA is TGTGCCAGCAGTGGCCCTGGGAGCTCTGGGGCCAACGTCCTGACTTTC.

This chain uses TRBV7-8 with TRBJ2-2; 11 nucleotides agree with TRBD1. CDR3 length equals 15 residues. Germline V gives CDR1 SGHVS, CDR2 FQNEAQ. Germline trimming cut 5 bases from V and 5 bases from J; bases unmatched to any gene: 4. CDR3 in DNA: TGTGCCAGCAGCCAGGACAGGGGGCTTACCGGGGAGCTGTTTTTT. This translates into CASSQDRGLTGELFF.

This clone occurred once. The chain employs TRBV28 and TRBJ1-1; TRBD1 is a possible D gene (5 bases). The germline gives CDR1 MDHEN, CDR2 SYDVKM. The CDR3 spans 15 residues. The germline V and J ends were trimmed by 3 bases and 10 bases, with 21 bases remaining between them. For the CDR3, the DNA is TGTGCCAGCAGTTTTATCTCAAGGGGCGGTGATGGAGCTTTCTTT. This codes for CASSFISRGGDGAFF.

In DNA, the CDR3 is TGTGCCAGCAGCTACGGACTAGCGGGAGCCGATACGCAGTATTTT. Protein sequence: CASSYGLAGADTQYF. The V and J genes are TRBV7-9 and TRBJ2-3; TRBD2 agrees at 13 bases. CDR1 is SEHNR and CDR2 is FQNEAQ in the germline V gene (reference sequence). V trimming: 4 bases; J trimming: 6 bases; junction bases outside the gene matches: 4. This CDR3 spans 15 amino acids.

This chain connects TRBV28 to TRBJ1-2; D perhaps matches TRBD1 (5 bases). Germline V CDR1 and CDR2: MDHEN, SYDVKM. The germline V and J ends were trimmed by 2 bases and 0 bases, with 13 bases remaining between them. This CDR3 is built from 16 residues. CDR3 in amino acids: CASSLPYRGTNYGYTF. CDR3 DNA sequence: TGTGCCAGCAGTTTACCATATAGGGGTACTAACTATGGCTACACCTTC.

The V gene is TRBV27, the J gene TRBJ2-1, with D hard to call. Trimming left V 3 bases short and J 0 bases short, with 9 bases between. In germline, CDR1 is MNHEY, CDR2 SMNVEV (reference sequence). The CDR3 contains 15 residues. DNA for the CDR3: TGTGCCAGCAGTTTCGGGCCCGTCTCCTACAATGAGCAGTTCTTC. As protein: CASSFGPVSYNEQFF.

The rearrangement links TRBV28 to TRBJ2-2; perhaps TRBD1 as D (6 bases). The V gene lost 7 bases and the J gene lost 7 bases, with 19 bases spanning the gap. The CDR3 has 15 residues. Germline CDR1 MDHEN, CDR2 SYDVKM. CDR3 residues: CASTFAGTRGGELFF. The CDR3 DNA sequence: TGTGCCAGCACCTTCGCCGGGACACGGGGCGGGGAGCTGTTTTTT.

The rearrangement uses TRBV15 and TRBJ2-2; D not resolved. CDR3 length equals 17 residues. CDR1 LNHNV and CDR2 YYDKDF come from the germline V gene (reference sequence). The germline V and J ends were trimmed by 1 base and 9 bases, with 21 bases remaining between them. This CDR3 is CATSRVLESLVGRELFF. DNA for the CDR3: TGTGCCACCAGCAGAGTATTGGAATCTCTGGTTGGGCGGGAGCTGTTTTTT.